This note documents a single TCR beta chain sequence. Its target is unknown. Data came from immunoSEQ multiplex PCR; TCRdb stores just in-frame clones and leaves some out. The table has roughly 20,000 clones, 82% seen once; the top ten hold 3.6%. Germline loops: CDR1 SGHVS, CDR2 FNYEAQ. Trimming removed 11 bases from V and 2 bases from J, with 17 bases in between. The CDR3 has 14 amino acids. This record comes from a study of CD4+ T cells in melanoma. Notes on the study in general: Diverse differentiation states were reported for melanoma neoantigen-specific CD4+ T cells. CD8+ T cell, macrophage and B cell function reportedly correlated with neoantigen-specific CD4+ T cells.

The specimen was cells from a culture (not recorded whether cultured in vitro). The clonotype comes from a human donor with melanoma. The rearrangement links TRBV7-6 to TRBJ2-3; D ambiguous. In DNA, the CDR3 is TGTGCCTTATGGTATTACCGGTACACAGATACGCAGTATTTT. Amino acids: CALWYYRYTDTQYF.